Here is one T cell receptor beta chain with its context. The antigen remains unidentified. The source of the sample is a study of CD8+CD57+ T cells in acquired aplastic anemia. The study's findings and limits: There were 25 to 30 CD8+ CDR3 sequences that occurred in both patients and controls.

It was genomic DNA that served as the template for profiling TCR beta VDJ and CDR3. MiXCR, run by TCRdb on the reads, gives a single entry per CDR3 protein. This table has 150,000 to 200,000 distinct CDR3 sequences, around half appearing once. This CDR3 is 12 amino acids long. V was shortened by 5 bases and J by 5 bases, with 6 bases between the two germline ends. Germline V gives CDR1 SGHVS, CDR2 FQNEAQ. For sequencing, patients were chosen who had shown expansion of CD8+CD57+ cells by flow cytometry. The rearrangement joins TRBV7-8 to TRBJ2-2; D gene unclear. This TCR derives from a human donor with aplastic anemia. The source material was sorted CD4+, CD8+, or CD8+CD57+ T cells (not recorded which) from PBMCs. In DNA form, the CDR3 reads TGTGCCAGCAGCCCCCGAACCGGGGAGCTGTTTTTT. It encodes CASSPRTGELFF. Using reference TRBV7-8 and TRBJ2-2 for the parts outside the CDR3, the full variable domain is GAGVSQSPRYKVAKRGQDVALRCDPISGHVSLFWYQQALGQGPEFLTYFQNEAQLDKSGLPSDRFFAERPEGSVSTLKIQRTQQEDSAVYLCASSPRTGELFFGEGSRLTVL.